This TCR beta chain came from a study of CD8 T cells in ankylosing spondylitis. Points from the study as a whole: Earlier work had already found some motif variants in reactive arthritis synovial fluid and blood. Matched ankylosing spondylitis synovial fluid reportedly showed significant enrichment of disease-linked clones. A TCR beta motif made of roughly eight highly homologous variants seemed typical of ankylosing spondylitis blood.

This clonotype has ten or more counts. Its antigen remains unknown. Germline CDR1 reads SGHKS; CDR2 reads YYEKEE (reference sequence). V lost 2 bases and J 2 bases, leaving 16 bases between the germline ends. The CDR3 sequence is 16 residues long. Using quantitative 5'-RACE with molecular barcodes, the authors made TCR beta libraries. TCRdb recomputed calls from the 5' RACE reads with MiXCR, one row per CDR3 protein. The sample has around 180,000 distinct CDR3 sequences, around a sixth seen once. Sequenced: blood, either unsorted or a sorted T cell fraction (not recorded which). V and J are TRBV5-5 and TRBJ2-5; TRBD2 might be the D (6 bases). This TCR was recovered from a male donor aged 5-30 years with ankylosing spondylitis or in good health (not recorded which). The CDR3 bases are TGTGCCAGCAGCTTAGCCGTTGCGGGGAGTCAAGAGACCCAGTACTTC. Translated, it gives CASSLAVAGSQETQYF.